The 31 T cell receptor beta chains listed next were all sequenced from one sample in a study of T-cell reconstitution after alpha-beta-depleted transplantation in children. As it was prepared, the TCRbeta library received unique molecular identifiers. From the PCR reads, TCRdb called clonotypes with MiXCR, one entry per CDR3 protein. Among tens of thousands of distinct CDR3 sequences listed, 12% to 15% were seen once. The material was PBMCs, mostly from graft donor cells, obtained 180 days after TCRalphabeta/CD19-depleted stem cell transplant. Every receptor here comes from a male patient between 2 and 15 years old who had a stem cell transplant for acute lymphoblastic leukemia, so the T cells may come from the graft donor.

This clonotype was counted at least ten times. The J gene is TRBJ1-2, the V gene TRBV10-3; tentative D call: TRBD1 (6 bases). CDR1 and CDR2 (germline): ENHRY, SYGVKD. Between the trimmed V and J ends, which lost 3 bases and 2 bases, there was a span of 10 bases. This CDR3 region has 14 residues. CDR3 sequence: CAISERGRNYGYTF. CDR3 DNA sequence: TGTGCCATCAGTGAAAGGGGGAGGAACTATGGCTACACCTTC.

This clonotype was recorded only once. The chain links TRBV11-2 to TRBJ2-5; 9 bases agree with TRBD2. The V and J ends lost 1 base and 5 bases, in that order; junction bases with no gene match: 11. CDR1 and CDR2 (germline): SGHAT, FQNNGV. The CDR3 runs 17 residues. The CDR3 is CASSLVWREGLRETQYF. For the CDR3, the DNA is TGTGCCAGCAGCTTAGTGTGGCGGGAGGGCCTTCGGGAGACCCAGTACTTC. Together with reference TRBV11-2 and TRBJ2-5, the CDR3 gives the full variable domain: EAGVAQSPRYKIIEKRQSVAFWCNPISGHATLYWYQQILGQGPKLLIQFQNNGVVDDSQLPKDRFSAERLKGVDSTLKIQPAKLEDSAVYLCASSLVWREGLRETQYFGPGTRLLVL.

The chain is built from TRBV7-2 and TRBJ1-5; D gene uncertain. The CDR3 sequence is 15 residues long. The V gene's germline CDR1 is SGHTA and CDR2 FQGNSA. Deletions cut 1 base from V and 7 bases from J, with 14 bases between. The CDR3 coding sequence is TGTGCCAGCAGCTTAGATCCAGGCCGCCACCAGCCCCAGCATTTT. Protein: CASSLDPGRHQPQHF. Using reference TRBV7-2 and TRBJ1-5 for the parts outside the CDR3, the full variable domain is GAGVSQSPSNKVTEKGKDVELRCDPISGHTALYWYRQSLGQGLEFLIYFQGNSAPDKSGLPSDRFSAERTGGSVSTLTIQRTQQEDSAVYLCASSLDPGRHQPQHFGDGTRLSIL.

The genes are TRBV7-9 and TRBJ2-3; no reliable D call. V was pared by 0 bases and J by 6 bases, with 7 bases between. CDR1 and CDR2 (germline): SEHNR, FQNEAQ (reference sequence). The CDR3 totals 13 residues. The CDR3 loop reads CASSLAGSDTQYF. Here the CDR3 DNA reads TGTGCCAGCAGCTTAGCGGGGTCGGATACGCAGTATTTT. Looking up the rest from reference TRBV7-9 and TRBJ2-3 gives the full variable domain: DTGVSQNPRHKITKRGQNVTFRCDPISEHNRLYWYRQTLGQGPEFLTYFQNEAQLEKSRLLSDRFSAERPKGSFSTLEIQRTEQGDSAMYLCASSLAGSDTQYFGPGTRLTVL.

The count of this clonotype is one. This chain links TRBV9 with TRBJ2-2; TRBD2 aligns across 8 bases. The V gene end was trimmed by 4 bases and the J gene end by 4 bases; junction bases not matched to a gene: 9. The CDR3 has 16 amino acids. CDR1 is SGDLS and CDR2 is YYNGEE in the germline V gene. The CDR3 region has the DNA TGTGCCAGCAGCTTTAAAGCGGGGGTCCCCACCGGGGAGCTGTTTTTT. This gives the protein CASSFKAGVPTGELFF.

The table lists this clonotype with a few counts. The V call is TRBV7-3, the J call TRBJ2-3; D is possibly TRBD2 (6 bases). The CDR3 extends over 15 amino acids. From germline, CDR1 is SGHTA and CDR2 FQGTGA. Between the trimmed V and J ends, which lost 4 bases and 7 bases, there was a span of 18 bases. This chain's CDR3 is CASSSKGSGEHTQYF. For the CDR3, the DNA is TGTGCCAGCAGCTCGAAAGGGTCGGGGGAGCATACGCAGTATTTT.

This chain connects TRBV11-3 to TRBJ2-1; the D is unclear. Trimming cost V 1 base and J 5 bases, with 3 bases left between them. This CDR3 contains 12 residues. Germline V gives CDR1 SGHNT, CDR2 YENEEA. The CDR3 DNA is TGTGCCAGCAGCTTAGCGGACAATGAGCAGTTCTTC. Its protein is CASSLADNEQFF.

V is TRBV6-1 and J is TRBJ2-7; D remains unclear. V lost 5 bases, J lost 3 bases, and 14 bases lay in between. This CDR3 is 14 amino acids long. The germline V gene encodes CDR1 MNHNS and CDR2 SASEGT. The CDR3 is CASSPLSLGYEQYF. For the CDR3, the DNA is TGTGCCAGCAGTCCCCTCTCTTTAGGCTACGAGCAGTACTTC.

The sample holds many counts of this clonotype. The chain carries TRBV7-2 and TRBJ2-3; D ambiguous. This CDR3 contains 15 residues. V lost 0 bases and J 2 bases, leaving 9 bases between the germline ends. Germline-derived CDR1 and CDR2 are SGHTA and FQGNSA. In DNA form, the CDR3 reads TGTGCCAGCAGCTTAGCGGGGATTACCACAGATACGCAGTATTTT. Its translation: CASSLAGITTDTQYF.

Many counts were recorded for this clonotype. V gene TRBV25-1 combines with J gene TRBJ1-1, with no clear D. Germline assignment: CDR1 MGHDK and CDR2 SYGVNS. The V gene lost 3 bases and the J gene lost 8 bases, with 16 bases spanning the gap. The CDR3 is made up of 14 amino acids. The CDR3 coding sequence is TGTGCCAGCAGTGAGGTACTTTTTCCCGCCGAAGCTTTCTTT. Translation gives CASSEVLFPAEAFF.

There are many counts of this clonotype. The chain employs TRBV5-1 and TRBJ2-3; a weak D match, TRBD2 (5 bases). The CDR3 totals 13 residues. Germline CDR1 reads SGHRS; CDR2 reads YFSETQ. V was pared by 4 bases and J by 6 bases, with 12 bases between. CDR3 in amino acids: CASSLGVGDTQYF. DNA for the CDR3: TGCGCCAGCAGCCTCGGGGTGGGTGATACGCAGTATTTT.

The chain uses TRBV10-3 and TRBJ2-7; the D is unclear. V lost 4 bases and J lost 1, with 5 bases in between. Per germline, CDR1 ENHRY and CDR2 SYGVKD. This CDR3 is 12 amino acids long. The CDR3, as DNA: TGTGCCATCAGTGTAAATTCCTACGAGCAGTACTTC. Its protein is CAISVNSYEQYF.

This clonotype showed up just a few times. The chain links TRBV5-6 to TRBJ1-2; D possibly corresponds to TRBD1 (5 bases). Looked up from germline, CDR1 is SGHDT and CDR2 is YYEEEE. Trimming cost V 0 bases and J 4 bases, with 19 bases left between them. This CDR3 comprises 17 residues. The CDR3 loop is CASSLEQRLGGAYGYTF. The CDR3 DNA follows: TGTGCCAGCAGCTTGGAGCAGCGGTTAGGAGGGGCCTATGGCTACACCTTC.

This chain connects TRBV7-2 to TRBJ2-1, with 14 positions matching TRBD2. Germline V gene data show CDR1 as SGHTA and CDR2 as FQGNSA. CDR3 size: 17 residues. V trimming: 2 bases; J trimming: 13 bases; junction bases outside the gene matches: 13. CDR3 in DNA: TGTGCCAGCAGCTTAAGGGGCACGGGACTAGCGGGAGTGAAACAGTTCTTC. Translation: CASSLRGTGLAGVKQFF.

V gene TRBV18 combines with J gene TRBJ2-2; weak D call: TRBD1 (6 bases). The CDR3 has 15 residues. Between the trimmed V and J ends, which lost 3 bases and 2 bases, there was a span of 10 bases. Germline V CDR1 and CDR2: KGHSH, LQKENI. The CDR3 sequence is CASSPHGTNTGELFF. Written as DNA, the CDR3 is TGTGCCAGCTCACCGCACGGGACAAACACCGGGGAGCTGTTTTTT.

This clonotype showed up just a few times. The chain joins TRBV9 to TRBJ1-1; D gene uncertain. The CDR3 totals 13 residues. Trimming pared 0 bases from V and 12 bases from J, leaving 15 bases between. Germline loops: CDR1 SGDLS, CDR2 YYNGEE. The CDR3 region has the DNA TGTGCCAGCAGCGTAGACCCTGCAGGTGGTTCTTTCTTT. Protein product: CASSVDPAGGSFF.

The rearrangement links TRBV7-9 to TRBJ2-3, with D tentatively TRBD1 or TRBD2 (5 bases each). This CDR3 has 12 amino acids. Germline loops: CDR1 SEHNR, CDR2 FQNEAQ (reference sequence). Trimming removed 5 bases from V and 7 bases from J, with 10 bases in between. The CDR3 DNA sequence: TGTGCCAGCAGCGTGAGGGGAAATACGCAGTATTTT. Amino acid sequence: CASSVRGNTQYF.

The V gene is TRBV24-1, the J gene TRBJ2-1, with D unresolved. The V end was cut by 5 bases, the J end by 5 bases, with 12 bases between. The CDR3 spans 14 residues. Germline V lookup: CDR1 KGHDR, CDR2 SFDVKD. CDR3 region: CATSVGRQNNEQFF. The CDR3 nucleotides read TGTGCCACCAGTGTCGGTAGACAAAACAATGAGCAGTTCTTC.

This clonotype was seen a few times. The chain couples TRBV7-2 to TRBJ1-5; D is unresolved. The CDR3 is 15 amino acids. Germline CDR1 is SGHTA and CDR2 is FQGNSA. Trimming stripped 5 bases from V and 3 bases from J, with 14 bases between. In DNA, the CDR3 is TGTGCCAGCAGCCTCGACGGTGGATTCAATCAGCCCCAGCATTTT. Translating gives CASSLDGGFNQPQHF.

The rearrangement joins TRBV20-1 to TRBJ2-4; no firm D call. The CDR3 is made up of 15 amino acids. Germline V gene data show CDR1 as DFQATT and CDR2 as SNEGSKA (reference sequence). V was cut by 8 bases and J by 2 bases, with 19 bases left in between. The CDR3 DNA reads TGCAGTCCTCTACCTGTGGACCTTTCCAAAAACATTCAGTACTTC. It yields the protein CSPLPVDLSKNIQYF.

This chain joins TRBV12-3 or TRBV12-4 and TRBJ2-7, with 7 positions matching TRBD1. With V trimmed by 3 bases and J by 4 bases, 12 bases remained unmatched. This CDR3 has 16 residues. The CDR3 DNA sequence: TGTGCCAGCAGTTTTCTCTTGACAGGGCTAGTTTACGAGCAGTACTTC. Its protein product is CASSFLLTGLVYEQYF.

The chain employs TRBV12-3 or TRBV12-4 and TRBJ1-2, with D maybe TRBD1 (5 bases). The CDR3 sequence is 14 residues long. The V gene lost 5 bases and the J gene lost 1 base, with 11 bases spanning the gap. CDR3 bases: TGTGCCAGCAGTCCGTACAGGAATAACTATGGCTACACCTTC. It codes for CASSPYRNNYGYTF.

The V and J genes are TRBV20-1 and TRBJ2-1; TRBD2 matches at 7 bases. Germline CDR1 is DFQATT and CDR2 is SNEGSKA (reference sequence). This CDR3 is 18 amino acids long. DNA for the CDR3: TGCAGGGGCCCGGCTCCGGGGGTTGGGAGGGGCAGATACAATGAGCAGTTCTTC. As protein: CRGPAPGVGRGRYNEQFF.

This clonotype appeared a few times. This rearrangement joins TRBV6-4 to TRBJ2-3; D call uncertain. Germline V lookup: CDR1 MRHNA, CDR2 SNTAGT. The length of the CDR3 is 15 residues. The germline V and J ends were trimmed by 4 bases and 2 bases, with 13 bases remaining between them. The CDR3: CASSVHSGSTDTQYF. CDR3 nucleotide sequence: TGTGCCAGCAGTGTTCACTCCGGGTCCACAGATACGCAGTATTTT.

This clonotype appeared many times. This chain uses TRBV5-1 with TRBJ2-5, with TRBD1 identical over 8 bases. Per germline, CDR1 SGHRS and CDR2 YFSETQ. CDR3 length: 14 residues. The ends lost 2 bases at V and 5 bases at J; junction bases unmatched: 5. CDR3: CASSFQGARETQYF. The CDR3 DNA reads TGCGCCAGCAGCTTCCAGGGGGCGAGGGAGACCCAGTACTTC. Supplemented by reference TRBV5-1 and TRBJ2-5, the full variable domain reads KAGVTQTPRYLIKTRGQQVTLSCSPISGHRSVSWYQQTPGQGLQFLFEYFSETQRNKGNFPGRFSGRQFSNSRSEMNVSTLELGDSALYLCASSFQGARETQYFGPGTRLLVL.

The rearrangement uses TRBV27 and TRBJ1-5; TRBD1 aligns across 9 bases. The V gene's germline CDR1 is MNHEY and CDR2 SMNVEV (reference sequence). The V segment lost 2 bases and the J segment 2 bases; nucleotides outside the gene matches: 7. The CDR3 is made up of 17 amino acids. In DNA, the CDR3 is TGTGCCAGCAGTTTAAGGGGCCGGGACAGGGGCAATCAGCCCCAGCATTTT. Protein product: CASSLRGRDRGNQPQHF.

This clonotype showed up many times. The CDR3 region is CASSFVRASTDTQYF. DNA of the CDR3: TGCGCCAGCAGCTTCGTCAGGGCTTCTACAGATACGCAGTATTTT. The genes are TRBV5-1 and TRBJ2-3, with D possibly being TRBD1 (5 bases). CDR1 SGHRS and CDR2 YFSETQ come from the germline V gene. V shed 2 bases and J shed 3 bases, with 13 bases lying between them. CDR3 length equals 15 residues. Variable domain in full (rest from reference TRBV5-1 and TRBJ2-3): KAGVTQTPRYLIKTRGQQVTLSCSPISGHRSVSWYQQTPGQGLQFLFEYFSETQRNKGNFPGRFSGRQFSNSRSEMNVSTLELGDSALYLCASSFVRASTDTQYFGPGTRLTVL.

This chain links TRBV20-1 with TRBJ2-7, with D maybe TRBD1 (6 bases). V was cut by 3 bases and J by 4 bases, with 13 bases left in between. CDR1 is DFQATT, CDR2 SNEGSKA, per germline (reference sequence). The CDR3 runs 13 residues. This CDR3 is CSASTGPLYEQYF. The CDR3 nucleotides are TGCAGTGCTAGCACAGGGCCGCTATACGAGCAGTACTTC.

The chain has TRBV11-2 and TRBJ2-7; 9 bases are a match to TRBD2. Trimming at V came to 6 bases and at J to 2 bases, leaving 5 bases not matched to a gene. The CDR3 has 14 residues. CDR1 and CDR2 from the germline V gene are SGHAT and FQNNGV. The CDR3 coding sequence is TGTGCCAGCAGGGGACTAGCCGGGACCTACGAGCAGTACTTC. The encoded protein is CASRGLAGTYEQYF.

There are a few counts of this clonotype. The V call is TRBV11-2, the J call TRBJ2-3; D may be TRBD1 or TRBD2 (5 bases each). Germline V gives CDR1 SGHAT, CDR2 FQNNGV. V was pared by 2 bases and J by 0 bases, with 12 bases between. The CDR3 has 16 residues. The CDR3 region is CASSLRQGASTDTQYF. CDR3 bases: TGTGCCAGCAGCTTACGGCAGGGAGCTAGCACAGATACGCAGTATTTT.

The chain combines TRBV4-3 with TRBJ1-2; perhaps TRBD1 as D (6 bases). Trimming cost V 6 bases and J 7 bases, with 18 bases left between them. The CDR3 consists of 14 residues. Germline V lookup: CDR1 LGHNA, CDR2 YSLEER. CDR3: CASRFIRGAGGYTF. DNA for the CDR3: TGCGCCAGCAGGTTTATCCGGGGGGCTGGTGGCTACACCTTC.